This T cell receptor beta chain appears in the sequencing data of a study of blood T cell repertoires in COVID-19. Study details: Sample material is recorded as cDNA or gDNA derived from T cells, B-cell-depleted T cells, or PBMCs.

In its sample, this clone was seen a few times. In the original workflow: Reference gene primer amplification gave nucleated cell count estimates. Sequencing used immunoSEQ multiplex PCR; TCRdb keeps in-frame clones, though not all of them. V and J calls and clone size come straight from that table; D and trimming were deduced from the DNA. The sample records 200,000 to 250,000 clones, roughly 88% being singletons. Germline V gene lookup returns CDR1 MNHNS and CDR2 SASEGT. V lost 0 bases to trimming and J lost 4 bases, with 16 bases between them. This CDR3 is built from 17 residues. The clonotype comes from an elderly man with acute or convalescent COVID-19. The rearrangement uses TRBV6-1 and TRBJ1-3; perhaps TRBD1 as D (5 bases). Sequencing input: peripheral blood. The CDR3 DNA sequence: TGTGCCAGCAGTGAAGCGACCCTTGGGGCGACGGGAAACACCATATATTTT. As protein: CASSEATLGATGNTIYF.